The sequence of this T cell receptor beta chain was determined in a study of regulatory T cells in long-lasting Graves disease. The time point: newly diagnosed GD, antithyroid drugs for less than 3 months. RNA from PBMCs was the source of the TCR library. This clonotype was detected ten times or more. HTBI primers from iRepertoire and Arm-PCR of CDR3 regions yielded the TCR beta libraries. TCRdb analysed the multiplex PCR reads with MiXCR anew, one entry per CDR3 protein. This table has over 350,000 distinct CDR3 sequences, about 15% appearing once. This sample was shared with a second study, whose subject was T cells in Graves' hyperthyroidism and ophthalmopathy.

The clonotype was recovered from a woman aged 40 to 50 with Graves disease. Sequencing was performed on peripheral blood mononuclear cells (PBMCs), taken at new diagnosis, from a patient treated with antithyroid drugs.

The CDR3 protein is CASSPASITDTQYF. The CDR3 DNA follows: TGTGCCAGCAGCCCCGCGTCCATCACAGATACGCAGTATTTT. The chain joins TRBV11-1 to TRBJ2-3; D remains ambiguous. From germline, CDR1 is SGHAT and CDR2 FQDESV (reference sequence). The CDR3 contains 14 residues. Trimming removed 5 bases at V and 2 bases at J, with 11 bases between.